The 13 T cell receptor beta chains in this list originate from one sample, sequenced in a study of blood T cell repertoires in COVID-19 (dated by TCRdb to between 2020 and 2021). The library relied on the immunoSEQ multiplex PCR assay. TCRdb holds this immuneACCESS table with in-frame rearrangements only. Some clones are missing; in checked studies, unresolved V genes explain under half, and the rest has no known cause. The sample table shows 250,000 to 300,000 clones, and less than 90% are seen once. About 12% of the sample is taken by the ten largest. The sample comprised peripheral blood. Every receptor here comes from a woman in her thirties with COVID-19, enrolled during active disease.

This clone was counted a few times. The rearrangement links TRBV6-1 to TRBJ1-6; D not resolved. Germline V CDR1 and CDR2: MNHNS, SASEGT. Trimming pared 0 bases from V and 0 bases from J, leaving 9 bases between. CDR3 length: 17 amino acids. CDR3 sequence reads: CASSEALGSSYNSPLHF. The CDR3, as DNA: TGTGCCAGCAGTGAAGCGCTGGGGAGCTCCTATAATTCACCCCTCCACTTT.

CDR3 DNA: TGTGCCTGGAAGACAGGTCCCTCAGGGGGCTCCTACAATGAGCAGTTCTTC. This sequence encodes CAWKTGPSGGSYNEQFF. The chain combines TRBV30 with TRBJ2-1; TRBD1 aligns across 7 bases. The CDR3 spans 17 residues. J gave up 0 bases and V 4 bases, and 12 bases lay outside the gene matches. Germline-derived CDR1 and CDR2 are GTSNPN and SVGIG (reference sequence).

The J gene is TRBJ2-1, the V gene TRBV9; TRBD2 matches at 9 bases. Germline CDR1 reads SGDLS; CDR2 reads YYNGEE. The CDR3 has 16 residues. V shed 0 bases and J 4 bases; nucleotides not matched to a gene: 5. CDR3 loop: CASSVEVAGVYNEQFF. CDR3 sequence (DNA): TGTGCCAGCAGCGTAGAGGTAGCGGGGGTGTACAATGAGCAGTTCTTC.

The rearrangement links TRBV13 to TRBJ2-1, with 8 bases lining up with TRBD2. There are 15 residues in the CDR3. CDR1 is PRHDT and CDR2 is FYEKMQ in the germline V gene (reference sequence). Trimming took 1 base from V and 9 from J; bases not matched to a gene: 8. The CDR3 coding sequence is TGTGCCAGCAGCTTAGAGGCGAGCGGGGGCGGTGAGCAGTTCTTC. This sequence encodes CASSLEASGGGEQFF. The full variable domain, with the rest looked up from reference TRBV13 and TRBJ2-1, is AAGVIQSPRHLIKEKRETATLKCYPIPRHDTVYWYQQGPGQDPQFLISFYEKMQSDKGSIPDRFSAQQFSDYHSELNMSSLELGDSALYFCASSLEASGGGEQFFGPGTRLTVL.

The V and J genes are TRBV6-6 and TRBJ1-5, with 7 bases that match TRBD1. CDR1 and CDR2 (germline): MNHNY, SVGAGI (reference sequence). The V and J ends lost 5 bases and 0 bases, in that order; junction bases with no gene match: 13. The CDR3 loop spans 18 amino acids. The DNA of the CDR3 is TGTGCCAGCAGTCCGGTCTTGGACAGGAGTAATAGCAATCAGCCCCAGCATTTT. Its protein product is CASSPVLDRSNSNQPQHF.

This chain connects TRBV6-6 to TRBJ2-5; perhaps TRBD2 as D (5 bases). Trimming shortened V by 8 bases and J by 4 bases, and 11 bases separated the two germline ends. There are 12 residues in the CDR3. Per the germline V gene, CDR1 is MNHNY and CDR2 is SVGAGI (reference sequence). CDR3 protein: CASGGLGETQYF. The DNA of the CDR3 is TGTGCCAGCGGAGGACTCGGAGAGACCCAGTACTTC.

The chain employs TRBV27 and TRBJ1-6; TRBD1 matches 9 bases. The CDR3 loop spans 13 amino acids. V lost 6 bases and J lost 7; bases outside the gene matches: 1. In germline, CDR1 is MNHEY, CDR2 SMNVEV (reference sequence). In DNA, the CDR3 is TGTGCCAGCAGGGACAGGGGCAATTCACCCCTCCACTTT. It translates to CASRDRGNSPLHF.

The chain has TRBV15 and TRBJ1-5, with TRBD1 matching 7 bases. CDR1 and CDR2 (germline): LNHNV, YYDKDF (reference sequence). The CDR3 has 18 amino acids. J was trimmed by 0 bases and V by 1 base; bases with no gene match: 9. The CDR3 reads CATSRGRDSQDSNQPQHF. The CDR3 DNA follows: TGTGCCACCAGCAGAGGGAGGGACAGCCAAGATAGCAATCAGCCCCAGCATTTT.

The CDR3 sequence: CASTDIPRTDTQYF. The CDR3 coding sequence is TGTGCCAGTACAGATATCCCCCGCACAGATACGCAGTATTTT. The chain joins TRBV19 to TRBJ2-3; the D is unclear. Germline V gives CDR1 LNHDA, CDR2 SQIVND (reference sequence). The CDR3 is 14 amino acids. The V gene lost 7 bases and the J gene lost 1 base, with 12 bases spanning the gap.

The chain uses TRBV10-3 and TRBJ1-6; TRBD1 is a possible D gene (5 bases). CDR1 and CDR2 (germline): ENHRY, SYGVKD. V was cut by 6 bases and J by 8 bases, with 11 bases left in between. The CDR3 is 13 residues long. CDR3 DNA sequence: TGTGCCATCAGGGGGCTTATGGATTCACCCCTCCACTTT. Protein product: CAIRGLMDSPLHF.

This chain uses TRBV11-1 with TRBJ2-1, with D perhaps matching TRBD1 (5 bases). CDR3 length: 13 amino acids. The V end lost 5 bases, the J end lost 8 bases, and 13 bases lay between the germline ends. Germline V lookup: CDR1 SGHAT, CDR2 FQDESV (reference sequence). The CDR3 reads CASSPRWGDEQFF. The CDR3 bases are TGTGCCAGCAGCCCCCGGTGGGGCGATGAGCAGTTCTTC.

This chain joins TRBV5-4 and TRBJ2-1, with 8 nucleotides matching TRBD2. The CDR3 runs to 16 residues. V lost 4 bases to trimming and J lost 2 bases; unmatched junction nucleotides: 8. Germline V CDR1 and CDR2: SGHNT, YYREEE (reference sequence). The CDR3 nucleotides are TGTGCCAGCAGCCTTCCCGGGGGGGGCGCCTACAATGAGCAGTTCTTC. It codes for CASSLPGGGAYNEQFF.

The chain employs TRBV6-5 and TRBJ2-1; D is undetermined. In germline, CDR1 is MNHEY, CDR2 SVGAGI. V gave up 0 bases and J gave up 6 bases, with 6 bases separating them. The CDR3 loop spans 13 amino acids. CDR3 sequence (DNA): TGTGCCAGCAGTTACTCCGCCGGCAATGAGCAGTTCTTC. Protein product: CASSYSAGNEQFF.